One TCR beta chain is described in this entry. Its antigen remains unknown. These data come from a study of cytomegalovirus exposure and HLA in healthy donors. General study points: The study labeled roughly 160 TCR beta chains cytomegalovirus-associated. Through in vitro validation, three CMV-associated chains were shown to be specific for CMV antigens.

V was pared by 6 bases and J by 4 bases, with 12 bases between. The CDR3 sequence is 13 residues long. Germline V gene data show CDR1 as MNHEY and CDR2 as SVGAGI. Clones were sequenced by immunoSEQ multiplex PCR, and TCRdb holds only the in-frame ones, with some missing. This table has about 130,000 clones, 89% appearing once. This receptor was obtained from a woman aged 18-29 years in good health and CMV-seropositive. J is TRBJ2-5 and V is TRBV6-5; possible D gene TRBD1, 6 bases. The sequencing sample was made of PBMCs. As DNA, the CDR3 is TGTGCCAGCAGCCGGATCAGGGGAGAGACCCAGTACTTC. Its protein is CASSRIRGETQYF.